The 21 T cell receptor beta chains in this list originate from one sample, sequenced in a study of OX40 agonist ivuxolimab in advanced cancers. The method was immunoSEQ multiplex PCR; TCRdb's version includes in-frame clones alone and lacks a portion of them. The table records roughly 60,000 clones, 65% to 85% of them present only once. The specimen comprised CD4+ or CD8+ T cells sorted from blood, sampled in a trial of the OX40 agonist ivuxolimab. The receptors stem from an adult with an advanced solid tumor such as melanoma, head and neck, liver or kidney cancer.

This clone was seen a single time. The V gene is TRBV7-6, the J gene TRBJ2-7; 11 bases align to TRBD1. The CDR3 totals 15 residues. Germline V CDR1 and CDR2: SGHVS, FNYEAQ. The trim removed 6 bases at V and 3 bases at J, leaving 7 bases unmatched. CDR3 protein: CASSSGGQGGYEQYF. As DNA, the CDR3 is TGTGCCAGCAGTTCAGGGGGACAGGGGGGCTACGAGCAGTACTTC.

The rearrangement joins TRBV16 to TRBJ1-4; D perhaps matches TRBD1 (6 bases). The CDR3 spans 14 residues. The V gene lost 3 bases and the J gene lost 5 bases, with 10 bases spanning the gap. Per the germline V gene, CDR1 is KGHSY and CDR2 is FQNENV. As DNA, the CDR3 is TGTGCCAGCAGCCACGCGGGGGGCAATGAAAAACTGTTTTTT. Encoded protein: CASSHAGGNEKLFF.

This clone appeared a few times. The chain joins TRBV28 to TRBJ1-6; D is unresolved. The V gene's germline CDR1 is MDHEN and CDR2 SYDVKM. The CDR3 length is 14 residues. The V end was cut by 6 bases, the J end by 2 bases, with 8 bases between. The CDR3 protein is CASRYRAYNSPLHF. In DNA, the CDR3 is TGTGCCAGCAGATATCGGGCCTATAATTCACCCCTCCACTTT.

J is TRBJ2-7 and V is TRBV11-2, with D possibly TRBD2 on 5 matching bases. The germline CDR1 and CDR2 sequences are SGHAT and FQNNGV. Trimming removed 5 bases at V and 2 bases at J, with 16 bases between. This CDR3 comprises 15 residues. CDR3 sequence reads: CASSPPRLSAYEQYF. The CDR3 bases are TGTGCCAGCAGCCCCCCCCGCCTTAGCGCCTACGAGCAGTACTTC.

Here the CDR3 reads CASSLGRNYEQYF. CDR3 coding DNA: TGTGCCAGCAGTCTCGGACGGAACTACGAGCAGTACTTC. The chain couples TRBV28 to TRBJ2-7; no reliable D call. Between the trimmed V and J ends, which lost 5 bases and 3 bases, there was a span of 11 bases. Germline CDR1 reads MDHEN; CDR2 reads SYDVKM. The CDR3 totals 13 residues.

This clone was seen only once. This chain uses TRBV10-3 with TRBJ2-7; 8 positions agree with TRBD1. Losses at the gene ends were 3 bases for V and 5 bases for J; bases not matched to a gene: 6. There are 14 residues in the CDR3. Per the germline V gene, CDR1 is ENHRY and CDR2 is SYGVKD. In DNA form, the CDR3 reads TGTGCCATCAGTGAAGGGACAGGCTATGACGAGCAGTACTTC. Translating it yields CAISEGTGYDEQYF.

This chain joins TRBV7-3 and TRBJ2-7, with 15 bases lining up with TRBD2. From germline, CDR1 is SGHTA and CDR2 FQGTGA. The ends lost 8 bases at V and 4 bases at J; junction bases unmatched: 12. CDR3 length: 17 residues. The CDR3 sequence is CASDKVPGLAGGYEQYF. CDR3 nucleotides: TGTGCCAGCGACAAAGTACCGGGACTAGCGGGGGGTTACGAGCAGTACTTC.

The chain joins TRBV4-1 to TRBJ2-1; TRBD1 is a possible D gene (6 bases). The germline gives CDR1 MGHRA, CDR2 YSYEKL. This CDR3 has 14 amino acids. V lost 3 bases, J lost 4 bases, and 10 bases lay in between. CDR3 protein: CASSHPDRYNEQFF. In nucleotides, the CDR3 is TGCGCCAGCAGCCACCCGGACAGATACAATGAGCAGTTCTTC.

The chain is built from TRBV27 and TRBJ2-7, with 11 bases fitting TRBD2. CDR1 is MNHEY and CDR2 is SMNVEV in the germline V gene (reference sequence). The V gene end was trimmed by 6 bases and the J gene end by 4 bases; junction bases not matched to a gene: 11. The CDR3 extends over 16 amino acids. The DNA of the CDR3 is TGTGCCAGCAGGGCCGGGGTAGCGGGAGGGTGGTACGAGCAGTACTTC. This encodes CASRAGVAGGWYEQYF.

The J gene is TRBJ1-5, the V gene TRBV28, with unresolved D. Germline CDR1 is MDHEN and CDR2 is SYDVKM. The CDR3 loop spans 15 amino acids. V dropped 6 bases and J dropped 3 bases, with 15 bases sitting between them. The CDR3 spells CASSTRRGFNQPQHF. In DNA, the CDR3 is TGTGCCAGCAGCACCCGCCGGGGATTCAATCAGCCCCAGCATTTT.

The rearrangement links TRBV28 to TRBJ2-1; 7 nucleotides align to TRBD2. CDR3 length equals 13 residues. Germline CDR1 and CDR2: MDHEN and SYDVKM. V was clipped by 5 bases and J by 6 bases; unmatched bases: 4. The CDR3 here is CASSREVINEQFF. The CDR3 DNA follows: TGTGCCAGCAGTCGGGAGGTCATCAATGAGCAGTTCTTC.

The V call is TRBV5-5, the J call TRBJ2-5; D possibly matches TRBD1 or TRBD2 (5 bases each). The CDR3 covers 18 residues. The germline gives CDR1 SGHKS, CDR2 YYEKEE (reference sequence). Trimming shortened V by 4 bases and J by 1 base, and 23 bases separated the two germline ends. In DNA, the CDR3 is TGTGCCAGCAGCGGCACCGGGAATCGAGGGACCTTCCAAGAGACCCAGTACTTC. Protein product: CASSGTGNRGTFQETQYF.

The chain combines TRBV6-6 with TRBJ1-6; D is unresolved. CDR3 size: 13 residues. Deletions cut 5 bases from V and 13 bases from J, with 15 bases between. Germline CDR1 MNHNY, CDR2 SVGAGI (reference sequence). The CDR3, as DNA: TGTGCCAGCAGTCCACCTAGTGGGCGGCCCCTCCACTTT. Translation gives CASSPPSGRPLHF.

The J gene is TRBJ1-3, the V gene TRBV2, with unresolved D. Looked up from germline, CDR1 is SNHLY and CDR2 is FYNNEI. The V end was cut by 4 bases, the J end by 2 bases, with 12 bases between. CDR3 size: 15 residues. CDR3 in amino acids: CASSGRTLTGNTIYF. In nucleotides, the CDR3 is TGTGCCAGCAGTGGGAGGACCCTTACTGGAAACACCATATATTTT.

The chain recombines TRBV28 with TRBJ1-1, with TRBD1 matching over 7 bases. Trimming at V came to 5 bases and at J to 7 bases, leaving 10 bases not matched to a gene. The CDR3 spans 14 residues. Germline V gene data show CDR1 as MDHEN and CDR2 as SYDVKM. CDR3 DNA: TGTGCCAGCAGTCCGGACAGGCAGGGGGGTGAAGCTTTCTTT. Its protein product is CASSPDRQGGEAFF.

This clone has at least ten counts. The chain links TRBV5-1 to TRBJ2-7, with TRBD1 matching over 10 bases. The CDR3 is made up of 16 amino acids. With V trimmed by 2 bases and J by 2 bases, 7 bases remained unmatched. Germline CDR1 and CDR2: SGHRS and YFSETQ. CDR3 loop: CASSFTPGQGPYEQYF. CDR3 DNA sequence: TGCGCCAGCAGCTTCACTCCGGGACAGGGGCCCTACGAGCAGTACTTC.

The rearrangement links TRBV7-6 to TRBJ2-7; D remains ambiguous. V was shortened by 5 bases and J by 4 bases, with 12 bases between the two germline ends. CDR1 and CDR2 (germline): SGHVS, FNYEAQ. This CDR3 region has 13 residues. The CDR3 region is CASSTKDGYEQYF. In nucleotides, the CDR3 is TGTGCCAGCAGCACAAAGGACGGATACGAGCAGTACTTC.

J is TRBJ2-5 and V is TRBV5-1; D may be TRBD1 or TRBD2 (5 bases each). The V gene lost 7 bases and the J gene lost 4 bases, with 20 bases spanning the gap. The germline gives CDR1 SGHRS, CDR2 YFSETQ. This CDR3 comprises 15 residues. The CDR3 is CASGRGFWDAETQYF. In DNA, the CDR3 is TGCGCCAGCGGTAGGGGATTCTGGGACGCAGAGACCCAGTACTTC.

The V gene is TRBV5-1, the J gene TRBJ1-1; D gene ambiguous. This CDR3 has 14 residues. Germline CDR1 SGHRS, CDR2 YFSETQ. V was clipped by 0 bases and J by 1 base, with 7 bases between them. The CDR3 bases are TGCGCCAGCAGCTTGGACGGAGGGAACACTGAAGCTTTCTTT. Its protein product is CASSLDGGNTEAFF.

The chain couples TRBV11-2 to TRBJ2-3, with 10 bases aligning to TRBD2. V shed 4 bases, J shed 0 bases, and the junction held 10 bases outside the gene matches. There are 18 residues in the CDR3. CDR1 and CDR2 from the germline V gene are SGHAT and FQNNGV. The CDR3 here is CASSWGRILAGSTDTQYF. The CDR3 nucleotides read TGTGCCAGCAGCTGGGGGAGGATACTAGCGGGGAGCACAGATACGCAGTATTTT. The full variable domain, rest sourced from reference TRBV11-2 and TRBJ2-3, is EAGVAQSPRYKIIEKRQSVAFWCNPISGHATLYWYQQILGQGPKLLIQFQNNGVVDDSQLPKDRFSAERLKGVDSTLKIQPAKLEDSAVYLCASSWGRILAGSTDTQYFGPGTRLTVL.

The chain employs TRBV28 and TRBJ2-1; 7 nucleotides line up with TRBD1. V lost 3 bases, J lost 2 bases, and 1 base stayed unmatched. CDR1 and CDR2 (germline): MDHEN, SYDVKM. The CDR3 loop spans 14 amino acids. The CDR3 bases are TGTGCCAGCAGTTTGACAGGGACCTACAATGAGCAGTTCTTC. This translates into CASSLTGTYNEQFF.